What follows is one T cell receptor (beta chain) and its context. This sequence may be a read error, since a much larger clone differs from it by one base. The data stem from a study of beta chain features in type 1 diabetes. Expressed TCRB transcripts were sequenced, since all the RNA that had been isolated was reverse transcribed. Generated by immunoSEQ multiplex PCR, the TCRdb table keeps only in-frame clones and is missing some. This table has some 150,000 clones, about 9.4% appearing once. Deletions cut 3 bases from V and 7 bases from J, with 10 bases between. The length of the CDR3 is 12 residues. CDR1 and CDR2 (germline): SGHNT, YYREEE (reference sequence).

The V call is TRBV5-4, the J call TRBJ1-1; D may be TRBD1 (6 bases). The source of this sequence is a man aged 18 to 29 in good health. The sample taken for sequencing was naive CD4+ T cells from blood. CDR3 residues: CASSWGRGEAFF. CDR3 bases: TGTGCCAGCAGCTGGGGCAGGGGTGAAGCTTTCTTT. Based on the CDR3 plus reference TRBV5-4 and TRBJ1-1, the full variable domain is ETGVTQSPTHLIKTRGQQVTLRCSSQSGHNTVSWYQQALGQGPQFIFQYYREEENGRGNFPPRFSGLQFPNYSSELNVNALELDDSALYLCASSWGRGEAFFGQGTRLTVV.